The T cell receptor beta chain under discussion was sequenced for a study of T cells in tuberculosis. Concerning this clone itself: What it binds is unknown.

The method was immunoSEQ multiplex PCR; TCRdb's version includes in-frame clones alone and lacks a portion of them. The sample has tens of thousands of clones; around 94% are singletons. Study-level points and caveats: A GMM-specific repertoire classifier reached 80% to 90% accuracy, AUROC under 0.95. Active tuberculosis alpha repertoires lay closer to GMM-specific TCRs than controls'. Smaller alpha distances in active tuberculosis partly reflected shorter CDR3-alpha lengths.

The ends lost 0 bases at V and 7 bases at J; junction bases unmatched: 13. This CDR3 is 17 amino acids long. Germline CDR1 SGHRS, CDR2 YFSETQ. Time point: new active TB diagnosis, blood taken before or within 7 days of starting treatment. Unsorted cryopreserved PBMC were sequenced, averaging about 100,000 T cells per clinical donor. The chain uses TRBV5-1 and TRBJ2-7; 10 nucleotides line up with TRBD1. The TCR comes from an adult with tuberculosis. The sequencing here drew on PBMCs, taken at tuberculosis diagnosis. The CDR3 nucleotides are TGCGCCAGCAGCTTGGATAGATCGGGACAGGGGTTGCAGGAGCAGTACTTC. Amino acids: CASSLDRSGQGLQEQYF.